This TCR beta chain was observed in a study of T-cell memory formation after mild COVID-19. In the study overall: TCR clusters were largely donor specific.

This CDR3 comprises 16 residues. Losses at the gene ends were 4 bases for V and 1 base for J; bases not matched to a gene: 6. A word on this clonotype: Its antigen is unidentified.

General study points: Confirmation of SARS-CoV-2 specificity was lacking for second-wave clones peaking day 37.

TCR alpha and TCR beta cDNA libraries carrying sample barcodes and UMIs came from 5'RACE with constant-segment primers. In TCRdb, the 5' RACE reads were re-called with MiXCR into one record per CDR3 protein. The data show roughly 110,000 distinct CDR3 sequences, over 15% seen once. The genes are TRBV12-3 or TRBV12-4 and TRBJ2-3; 9 positions agree with TRBD1. The sample comprised PBMCs or a T cell subset sorted from them (not recorded which). This receptor was identified in an adult woman who had mild COVID-19 (a few samples of this study predate the infection). Cell type and time point are not known. CDR3 nucleotides: TGTGCCAGCAGTTCTCCGGGACAGGGCCGCACAGATACGCAGTATTTT. Protein: CASSSPGQGRTDTQYF.